The source of this T cell receptor (beta chain) is a study of metastatic and nonmetastatic thyroid tumors. Study-level background: Repertoires of blood and of tissue (tumor or nodule) from malignant and benign thyroid patients were compared.

Ahead of thyroid surgery, no patient had received treatment of any kind. In its sample, this clone was seen many times. As yet, its antigen is unknown. Study-level results: Reports indicated that malignant thyroid tumors showed significantly higher TCR beta diversity than benign nodules did, in blood and tumor.

Original handling: A distant-metastasis classifier for papillary thyroid cancer was built using CDR3 differences across clinicopathological groups. TCRdb re-called clones from the PCR reads using MiXCR. Here the V and J calls rest on TCRdb's processing, not on the authors' analysis. Of about 22,000 clones in the sample, around 20% were seen once. V was pared by 4 bases and J by 1 base, with 10 bases between. Germline lookup yields CDR1 SGHAT and CDR2 FQNNGV. This CDR3 has 14 residues. V is TRBV11-2 and J is TRBJ1-1; a weak D match, TRBD1 (5 bases). This TCR was recovered from a male donor with papillary thyroid cancer or a benign thyroid nodule (not recorded which). Some clones in this sample may be carry-over from other donors' samples. The sequenced material came from adjacent normal tissue. CDR3 DNA sequence: TGTGCCAGCAGCTCTGGGGCTCCGAACACTGAAGCTTTCTTT. This encodes CASSSGAPNTEAFF.